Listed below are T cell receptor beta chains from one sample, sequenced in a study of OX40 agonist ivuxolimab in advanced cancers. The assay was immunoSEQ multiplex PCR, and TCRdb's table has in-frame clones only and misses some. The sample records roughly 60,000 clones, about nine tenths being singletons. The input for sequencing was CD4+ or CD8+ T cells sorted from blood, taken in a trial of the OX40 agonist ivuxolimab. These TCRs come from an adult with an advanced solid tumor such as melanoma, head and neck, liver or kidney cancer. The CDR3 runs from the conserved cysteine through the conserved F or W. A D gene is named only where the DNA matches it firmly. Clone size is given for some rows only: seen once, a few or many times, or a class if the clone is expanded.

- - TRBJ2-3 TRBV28 CASSFRQRGTDTQYF TGTGCCAGCAGTTTCCGACAGAGGGGGACAGATACGCAGTATTTT
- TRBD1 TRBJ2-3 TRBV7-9 CASSLNPTGGGTDTQYF TGTGCCAGCAGCTTAAACCCCACAGGGGGCGGCACAGATACGCAGTATTTT
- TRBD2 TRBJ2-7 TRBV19 CASSEGTSGAYEQYF TGTGCCAGTAGCGAGGGGACTAGCGGGGCCTACGAGCAGTACTTC
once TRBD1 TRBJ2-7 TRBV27 CASSWTGGSYEQYF TGTGCCAGCAGTTGGACAGGGGGCTCCTACGAGCAGTACTTC
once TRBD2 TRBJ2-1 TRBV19 CASSIVVAGLDLYNEQFF TGTGCCAGTAGTATTGTTGTAGCGGGCCTGGACCTCTACAATGAGCAGTTCTTC
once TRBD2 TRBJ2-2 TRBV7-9 CASSSPGGIPYYAGELFF TGTGCCAGCAGCTCCCCGGGGGGGATCCCCTATTACGCCGGGGAGCTGTTTTTT
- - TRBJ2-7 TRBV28 CASSSDSFYYEQYF TGTGCCAGCAGTTCCGACAGTTTTTACTACGAGCAGTACTTC
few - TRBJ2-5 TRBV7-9 CASSSSETQYF TGTGCCAGCAGCTCTTCCGAGACCCAGTACTTC
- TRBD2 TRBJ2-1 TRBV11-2 CASSPGTSGRGGQEQFF TGTGCCAGCAGCCCTGGGACTAGCGGGAGGGGGGGACAGGAGCAGTTCTTC
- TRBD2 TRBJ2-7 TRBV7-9 CASSLTSDYEQYF TGTGCCAGCAGCTTAACTAGCGATTACGAGCAGTACTTC
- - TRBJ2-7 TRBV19 CATDQGVGSEQYF TGTGCCACGGATCAGGGCGTTGGTTCCGAGCAGTACTTC
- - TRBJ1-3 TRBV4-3 CASSQSPDSGNTIYF TGCGCCAGCAGCCAATCCCCAGACTCTGGAAACACCATATATTTT
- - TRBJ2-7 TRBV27 CASRRLDFYEQYF TGTGCCAGCAGAAGATTGGACTTCTACGAGCAGTACTTC